Listed below are T cell receptor beta chains from one sample, sequenced in a study of post-analysis software for immune sequencing data. TCRdb re-analysed the PCR reads in MiXCR, keeping a single row per CDR3 protein. The data contain about 400,000 distinct CDR3 sequences, less than 40% of them singletons. The material sequenced was blood. These receptors all come from a girl between 10 and 17 years old with multiple sclerosis. Both conserved end residues are part of each CDR3. Each record gives: D gene, V gene, clone size, J gene, CDR3 DNA, CDR3 protein. D genes are given only for firm matches. Clone size is not always given. Where it is, it says once, few, many or a class for expanded clones.

d_gene: TRBD2
v_gene: TRBV27
abundance: .
j_gene: TRBJ2-1
CDR3nt: TGTGCCAGCAGTTTACTAGCGGGGGGGCCTAGTGAGCAGTTCTTC
CDR3aa: CASSLLAGGPSEQFF

d_gene: .
v_gene: TRBV20-1
abundance: .
j_gene: TRBJ2-5
CDR3nt: TGCAGTGCTGCTCCTGAAACAAGGGGCCAAGAGACCCAGTACTTC
CDR3aa: CSAAPETRGQETQYF

d_gene: .
v_gene: TRBV7-9
abundance: .
j_gene: TRBJ1-2
CDR3nt: TGTGCCAGCAGCTTAGAGGGGGTGATTGATCGGGCTGAAGGCTACACCTTC
CDR3aa: CASSLEGVIDRAEGYTF

d_gene: .
v_gene: TRBV20-1
abundance: .
j_gene: TRBJ1-1
CDR3nt: TGCAGTGCTTATCGCACTGAAGCTTTCTTT
CDR3aa: CSAYRTEAFF

d_gene: .
v_gene: TRBV6-6
abundance: .
j_gene: TRBJ1-1
CDR3nt: TGTGCCGGCAGTTACGAGGAAGCTTTCTTT
CDR3aa: CAGSYEEAFF

d_gene: .
v_gene: TRBV27
abundance: few
j_gene: TRBJ2-7
CDR3nt: TGTGCCAGCAGTTATTATGGTGGTGGGAACGAGCAGTACTTC
CDR3aa: CASSYYGGGNEQYF

d_gene: .
v_gene: TRBV15
abundance: few
j_gene: TRBJ2-7
CDR3nt: TGTGCCACCAGCAGGAGGGTTGGGGTAGACTACGAGCAGTACTTC
CDR3aa: CATSRRVGVDYEQYF

d_gene: .
v_gene: TRBV20-1
abundance: few
j_gene: TRBJ2-3
CDR3nt: TGCAGTGCTAACGGGTGGGGAACAGATACGCAGTATTTT
CDR3aa: CSANGWGTDTQYF

d_gene: .
v_gene: TRBV20-1
abundance: .
j_gene: TRBJ2-7
CDR3nt: TGCAGTGCTAGAGATGGCAGGGTCCACGAGCAGTACTTC
CDR3aa: CSARDGRVHEQYF

d_gene: .
v_gene: TRBV5-5
abundance: few
j_gene: TRBJ1-2
CDR3nt: TGTGCCAGCAGTGCGGGGTCTGATAACTATGGCTACACCTTC
CDR3aa: CASSAGSDNYGYTF

d_gene: .
v_gene: TRBV12-5
abundance: once
j_gene: TRBJ1-5
CDR3nt: TGTGCTAGTGGTTTGGGAATAGGCAGGGGTCATCAGCCCCAGCATTTT
CDR3aa: CASGLGIGRGHQPQHF

d_gene: .
v_gene: TRBV5-5
abundance: .
j_gene: TRBJ2-3
CDR3nt: TGTGCCAGAACGTCCCCCCGCACAGATACGCAGTATTTT
CDR3aa: CARTSPRTDTQYF

d_gene: .
v_gene: TRBV6-6
abundance: .
j_gene: TRBJ1-5
CDR3nt: TGTGCCAGCAGTTATCACGACGTCAATCAGCCCCAGCATTTT
CDR3aa: CASSYHDVNQPQHF

d_gene: .
v_gene: TRBV24-1
abundance: once
j_gene: TRBJ1-2
CDR3nt: TGTGCCACCAGTGACCAGGACAGCTCGTATGGCTACACCTTC
CDR3aa: CATSDQDSSYGYTF

d_gene: .
v_gene: TRBV12-3/TRBV12-4
abundance: few
j_gene: TRBJ2-1
CDR3nt: TGTGCCAGCAGTTTTGTTGGGTGGAAGGTAGGGCAGTTCTTC
CDR3aa: CASSFVGWKVGQFF

d_gene: .
v_gene: TRBV5-1
abundance: .
j_gene: TRBJ2-3
CDR3nt: TGCGCCAGCCGAGGGACACGGAGCACAGATACGCAGTATTTT
CDR3aa: CASRGTRSTDTQYF

d_gene: .
v_gene: TRBV3-1
abundance: .
j_gene: TRBJ2-3
CDR3nt: TGTACCAGCAGCCAAGAATGGCAAGGCCGGGCAGATACGCAGTATTTT
CDR3aa: CTSSQEWQGRADTQYF

d_gene: TRBD1
v_gene: TRBV18
abundance: .
j_gene: TRBJ2-7
CDR3nt: TGTGCCAGCTCACCGAAAGGTTCGGGGACAGGGGGCTACGAGCAGTACTTC
CDR3aa: CASSPKGSGTGGYEQYF

d_gene: .
v_gene: TRBV12-3/TRBV12-4
abundance: few
j_gene: TRBJ1-4
CDR3nt: TGTGCCAGCAGTCAAGCGACAGTCGGAAACGAAAAACTGTTTTTT
CDR3aa: CASSQATVGNEKLFF

d_gene: TRBD2
v_gene: TRBV7-2
abundance: .
j_gene: TRBJ2-5
CDR3nt: TGTGCCAGCAGCAGAGTAGCGGGGTTAGGGGAGACCCAGTACTTC
CDR3aa: CASSRVAGLGETQYF

d_gene: .
v_gene: TRBV7-9
abundance: .
j_gene: TRBJ2-7
CDR3nt: TGTGCCAGCAGGAGGGACCTAAGGGACGAGCAGTACTTC
CDR3aa: CASRRDLRDEQYF

d_gene: .
v_gene: TRBV10-3
abundance: .
j_gene: TRBJ2-7
CDR3nt: TGTGCCATCAGTGAGTCGGGCATCCGGAGCGGCGAGCAGTACTTC
CDR3aa: CAISESGIRSGEQYF

d_gene: TRBD2
v_gene: TRBV4-2
abundance: .
j_gene: TRBJ2-7
CDR3nt: TGTGCCAGCAGCCAAGATTTGCGGGGACTAGCCGGCGAGCAGTACTTC
CDR3aa: CASSQDLRGLAGEQYF

d_gene: .
v_gene: TRBV5-1
abundance: few
j_gene: TRBJ2-3
CDR3nt: TGCGCCAGCAGCTTGGAGTTCTGGGCAGATACGCAGTATTTT
CDR3aa: CASSLEFWADTQYF

d_gene: TRBD1
v_gene: TRBV6-5
abundance: .
j_gene: TRBJ2-7
CDR3nt: TGTGCCAGCAGTTACTCCGGGACAGCGCAATCCTACGAGCAGTACTTC
CDR3aa: CASSYSGTAQSYEQYF

d_gene: .
v_gene: TRBV4-2
abundance: few
j_gene: TRBJ2-1
CDR3nt: TGTGCCAGCAGCCAACAAATAGACAATGAGCAGTTCTTC
CDR3aa: CASSQQIDNEQFF

d_gene: .
v_gene: TRBV4-3
abundance: few
j_gene: TRBJ1-2
CDR3nt: TGCGCCAGCAGCCAAGGACCCAACAGCTATGGCTACACCTTC
CDR3aa: CASSQGPNSYGYTF

d_gene: TRBD1
v_gene: TRBV9
abundance: .
j_gene: TRBJ1-4
CDR3nt: TGTGCCAGCAGCGAGTCCGGGACAGGTCGGGAAAAACTGTTTTTT
CDR3aa: CASSESGTGREKLFF

d_gene: .
v_gene: TRBV7-2
abundance: .
j_gene: TRBJ1-6
CDR3nt: TGTGCCAGCAGCTTACGGGCCGCCTCTCCGGATTCACCCCTCCACTTT
CDR3aa: CASSLRAASPDSPLHF

d_gene: TRBD1
v_gene: TRBV27
abundance: .
j_gene: TRBJ2-4
CDR3nt: TGTGCCAGCAGCCGAGGACAGGGCAAAAACATTCAGTACTTC
CDR3aa: CASSRGQGKNIQYF

d_gene: .
v_gene: TRBV2
abundance: .
j_gene: TRBJ1-1
CDR3nt: TGTGCCAGCAGTGCCGGGGCGGCACACACTGAAGCTTTCTTT
CDR3aa: CASSAGAAHTEAFF

d_gene: .
v_gene: TRBV28
abundance: few
j_gene: TRBJ2-7
CDR3nt: TGTGCCAGCAGCGAAATGGGCAGGGGTTCCTACGAGCAGTACTTC
CDR3aa: CASSEMGRGSYEQYF

d_gene: .
v_gene: TRBV12-3/TRBV12-4
abundance: many
j_gene: TRBJ2-5
CDR3nt: TGTGCCAGCAGTTTAGGGGACGATCGGGAGACCCAGTACTTC
CDR3aa: CASSLGDDRETQYF

d_gene: .
v_gene: TRBV20-1
abundance: .
j_gene: TRBJ2-7
CDR3nt: TGCAGTGCTAGAGTGTCAGGCCAAAGCTCCTACGAGCAGTACTTC
CDR3aa: CSARVSGQSSYEQYF

d_gene: TRBD2
v_gene: TRBV28
abundance: .
j_gene: TRBJ2-3
CDR3nt: TGTGCCAGCAGCGGGACTAGCGGGGGGGCCCTGTTTGGGGCAGATACGCAGTATTTT
CDR3aa: CASSGTSGGALFGADTQYF

d_gene: TRBD1
v_gene: TRBV5-1
abundance: .
j_gene: TRBJ1-2
CDR3nt: TGCGCCAGCAGCTCCTACCGGGCTGGGACAGGGGGCGCGAATGGCTACACCTTC
CDR3aa: CASSSYRAGTGGANGYTF

d_gene: TRBD1
v_gene: TRBV2
abundance: .
j_gene: TRBJ1-1
CDR3nt: TGTGCCAGCAGTGATAGGGGGCTTACTGAAGCTTTCTTT
CDR3aa: CASSDRGLTEAFF

d_gene: .
v_gene: TRBV29-1
abundance: many
j_gene: TRBJ1-2
CDR3nt: TGCAGCGTTGACCCCGGGAATGGCTACACCTTC
CDR3aa: CSVDPGNGYTF

d_gene: .
v_gene: TRBV6-5
abundance: .
j_gene: TRBJ2-5
CDR3nt: TGTGCCAGCCGCAGTAGTGCCCAAGAGACCCAGTACTTC
CDR3aa: CASRSSAQETQYF